Listed below are T cell receptor beta chains from one sample, sequenced in a study of monozygotic twins with inflammatory bowel disease. From its re-call of the 5' RACE reads, TCRdb lists each CDR3 protein once, without DNA. The sample's table shows under 150,000 distinct CDR3 sequences. The sequencing input was blood. The receptors stem from a human donor with ulcerative colitis or Crohn's disease, or a healthy co-twin of an affected twin (not recorded which). CDR3s include the opening cysteine and the closing phenylalanine or tryptophan.

V gene: TRBV7-2
J gene: TRBJ2-7
CDR3 protein: CASSLEGGPTYEQYF

V gene: TRBV10-3
J gene: TRBJ2-3
CDR3 protein: CAIRGFGDRGRNTQYF

V gene: TRBV12-3/TRBV12-4
J gene: TRBJ2-1
CDR3 protein: CASRWTGDNEQFF

V gene: TRBV20-1
J gene: TRBJ1-5
CDR3 protein: CSARDLGRGFLQPQHF

V gene: TRBV4-3
J gene: TRBJ1-2
CDR3 protein: CASSVQGRAGGYTF

V gene: TRBV20-1
J gene: TRBJ2-1
CDR3 protein: CSARSAGGFYNEQFF

V gene: TRBV9
J gene: TRBJ2-1
CDR3 protein: CASSPTPSDSEQFF

V gene: TRBV5-1
J gene: TRBJ2-1
CDR3 protein: CASSLIAGDYNEQFF

V gene: TRBV20-1
J gene: TRBJ1-4
CDR3 protein: CSARGRGLDEKLFF

V gene: TRBV7-2
J gene: TRBJ1-1
CDR3 protein: CASSLTDHMNTEAFF

V gene: TRBV6-4
J gene: TRBJ1-1
CDR3 protein: CASSGQGNTEAFF

V gene: TRBV5-4
J gene: TRBJ2-7
CDR3 protein: CASRFGRDRVHEQYF

V gene: TRBV28
J gene: TRBJ2-7
CDR3 protein: CASSSPAKIKGYEQYF

V gene: TRBV4-3
J gene: TRBJ2-2
CDR3 protein: CASSQDERGGNTGELFF

V gene: TRBV5-8
J gene: TRBJ1-2
CDR3 protein: CASSFGATNYGYTF

V gene: TRBV4-3
J gene: TRBJ2-1
CDR3 protein: CASSQLGTTEYNEQFF

V gene: TRBV28
J gene: TRBJ1-6
CDR3 protein: CASTSTGDNSPLHF

V gene: TRBV10-2
J gene: TRBJ2-3
CDR3 protein: CASSDSGRGYTDTQYF

V gene: TRBV4-1
J gene: TRBJ2-2
CDR3 protein: CASSSRPTETGELFF

V gene: TRBV9
J gene: TRBJ2-5
CDR3 protein: CASSVSGTSAETQYF

V gene: TRBV7-3
J gene: TRBJ2-5
CDR3 protein: CASSLLAGVDETQYF

V gene: TRBV20-1
J gene: TRBJ1-1
CDR3 protein: CSARGGGNTEAFF

V gene: TRBV7-2
J gene: TRBJ1-4
CDR3 protein: CASSLVYSTNEKLFF

V gene: TRBV5-1
J gene: TRBJ1-1
CDR3 protein: CASSLPTGTGGTEAFF

V gene: TRBV7-2
J gene: TRBJ2-5
CDR3 protein: CASSLGVVIETQYF

V gene: TRBV7-2
J gene: TRBJ1-2
CDR3 protein: CASSLGTAYYGYTF

V gene: TRBV12-3/TRBV12-4
J gene: TRBJ2-5
CDR3 protein: CASSPGTGGGGYF

V gene: TRBV10-3
J gene: TRBJ2-5
CDR3 protein: CAIDGDRQETQYF

V gene: TRBV5-6
J gene: TRBJ1-5
CDR3 protein: CASSLGPPGRSQPQHF

V gene: TRBV20-1
J gene: TRBJ2-1
CDR3 protein: CSARDTGGTRYNEQFF

V gene: TRBV3-1
J gene: TRBJ1-1
CDR3 protein: CASSQDLGGVAAFF

V gene: TRBV3-1
J gene: TRBJ1-4
CDR3 protein: CASTRDYNEKLFF

V gene: TRBV28
J gene: TRBJ2-1
CDR3 protein: CASSLANEQFF

V gene: TRBV15
J gene: TRBJ2-3
CDR3 protein: CATSRVGPRRTDTQYF

V gene: TRBV7-6
J gene: TRBJ2-7
CDR3 protein: CASSLGTGFSYEQYF

V gene: TRBV19
J gene: TRBJ2-3
CDR3 protein: CASSISIWGRGVSSTDTQYF

V gene: TRBV7-2
J gene: TRBJ2-6
CDR3 protein: CASSLGRANVLTF

V gene: TRBV5-1
J gene: TRBJ2-7
CDR3 protein: CASSLDGRPSYEQYF

V gene: TRBV5-1
J gene: TRBJ2-2
CDR3 protein: CASSLRNTGELFF

V gene: TRBV6-2/TRBV6-3
J gene: TRBJ2-4
CDR3 protein: CASRQRQHIQYF

V gene: TRBV19
J gene: TRBJ1-3
CDR3 protein: CASSYRQSNGNTIYF

V gene: TRBV7-3
J gene: TRBJ2-2
CDR3 protein: CASSLSAGGTSTGELFF

V gene: TRBV11-2
J gene: TRBJ1-1
CDR3 protein: CASSLVLPGTEAFF